The table lists the clone carrying this TCR beta chain with a few counts. Sequencing was performed with immunoSEQ multiplex PCR; in TCRdb, only in-frame clones are kept and a portion is missing. The profile covers a few hundred thousand clones, with 65% to 85% appearing a single time and 6.8% taken by the ten largest. These data originate in a study of blood T cell repertoires in COVID-19. Adults between about 18 and 95 years of age took part from about two dozen US areas. Donors were grouped by their self-reported clinical history. Germline V gene sequence: CDR1 MDHEN, CDR2 SYDVKM. The CDR3 totals 16 residues. V was clipped by 5 bases and J by 2 bases; unmatched bases: 9.

The source is a woman in her forties who had recovered from COVID-19. This chain uses TRBV28 with TRBJ2-3, with 8 bases matching TRBD1. The sample taken for sequencing was PBMCs or T cells enriched from blood (not recorded which). The CDR3 region has the DNA TGTGCCAGCAGTCCCCGGCCAGGGGGCCACACAGATACGCAGTATTTT. Translation gives CASSPRPGGHTDTQYF.